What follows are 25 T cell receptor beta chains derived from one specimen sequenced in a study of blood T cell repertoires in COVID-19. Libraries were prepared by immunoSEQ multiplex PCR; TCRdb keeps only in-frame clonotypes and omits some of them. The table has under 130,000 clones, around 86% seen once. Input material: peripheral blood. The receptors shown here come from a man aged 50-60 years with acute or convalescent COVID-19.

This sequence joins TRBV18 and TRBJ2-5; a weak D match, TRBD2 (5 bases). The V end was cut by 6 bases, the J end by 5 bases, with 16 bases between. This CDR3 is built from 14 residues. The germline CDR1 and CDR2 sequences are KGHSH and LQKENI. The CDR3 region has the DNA TGTGCCAGCTCCCACGACGGCGGGCCGGAGACCCAGTACTTC. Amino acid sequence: CASSHDGGPETQYF.

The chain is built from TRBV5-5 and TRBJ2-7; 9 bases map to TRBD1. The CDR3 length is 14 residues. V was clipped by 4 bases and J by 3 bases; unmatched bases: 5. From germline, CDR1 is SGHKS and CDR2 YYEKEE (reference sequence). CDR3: CASSPGQGHYEQYF. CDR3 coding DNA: TGTGCCAGCAGCCCGGGACAGGGACACTACGAGCAGTACTTC.

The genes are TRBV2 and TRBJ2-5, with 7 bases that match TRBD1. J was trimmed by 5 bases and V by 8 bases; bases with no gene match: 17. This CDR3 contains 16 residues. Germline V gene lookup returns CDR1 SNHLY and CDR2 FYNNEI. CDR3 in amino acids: CASSFWVDRDSETQYF. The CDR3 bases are TGTGCCAGCTCTTTCTGGGTTGACAGGGACAGCGAGACCCAGTACTTC.

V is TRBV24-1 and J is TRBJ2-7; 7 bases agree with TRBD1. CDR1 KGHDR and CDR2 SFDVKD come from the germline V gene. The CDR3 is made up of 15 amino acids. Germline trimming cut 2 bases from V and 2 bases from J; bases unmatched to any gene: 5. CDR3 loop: CATSDSTGNPYEQYF. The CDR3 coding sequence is TGTGCCACCAGTGATTCGACAGGGAATCCCTACGAGCAGTACTTC.

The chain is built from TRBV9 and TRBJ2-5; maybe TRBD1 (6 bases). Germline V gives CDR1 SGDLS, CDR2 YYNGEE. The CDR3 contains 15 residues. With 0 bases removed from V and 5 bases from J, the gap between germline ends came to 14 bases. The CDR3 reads CASSVAPDRDETQYF. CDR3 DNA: TGTGCCAGCAGCGTAGCCCCGGACAGAGATGAGACCCAGTACTTC.

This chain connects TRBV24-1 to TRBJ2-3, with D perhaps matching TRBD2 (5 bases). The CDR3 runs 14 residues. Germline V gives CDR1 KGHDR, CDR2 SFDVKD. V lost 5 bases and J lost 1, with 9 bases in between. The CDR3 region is CATSGKAGTDTQYF. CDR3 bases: TGTGCCACCAGTGGAAAAGCGGGCACAGATACGCAGTATTTT.

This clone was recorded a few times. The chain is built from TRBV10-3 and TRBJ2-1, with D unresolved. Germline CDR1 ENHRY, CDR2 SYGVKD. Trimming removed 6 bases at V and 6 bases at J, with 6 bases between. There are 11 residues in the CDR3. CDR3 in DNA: TGTGCCATCAGCAATAGCAATGAGCAGTTCTTC. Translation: CAISNSNEQFF.

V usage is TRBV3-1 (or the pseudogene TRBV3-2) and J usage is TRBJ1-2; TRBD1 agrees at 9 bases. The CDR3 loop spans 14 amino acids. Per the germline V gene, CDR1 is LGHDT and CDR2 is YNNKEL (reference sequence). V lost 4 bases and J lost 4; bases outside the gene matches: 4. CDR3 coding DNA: TGTGCCAGCAGCCCGCGACAGGGGGTCTATGGCTACACCTTC. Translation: CASSPRQGVYGYTF.

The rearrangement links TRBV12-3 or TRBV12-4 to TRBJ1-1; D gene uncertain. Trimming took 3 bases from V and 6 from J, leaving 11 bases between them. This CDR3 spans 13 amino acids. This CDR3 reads CASSFTVIAEAFF. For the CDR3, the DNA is TGTGCCAGCAGTTTCACGGTAATCGCTGAAGCTTTCTTT.

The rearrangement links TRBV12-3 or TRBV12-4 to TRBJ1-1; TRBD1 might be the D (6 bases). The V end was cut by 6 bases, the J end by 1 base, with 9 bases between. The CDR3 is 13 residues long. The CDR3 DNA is TGTGCCAGCAGGGACAGTTGGAACACTGAAGCTTTCTTT. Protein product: CASRDSWNTEAFF.

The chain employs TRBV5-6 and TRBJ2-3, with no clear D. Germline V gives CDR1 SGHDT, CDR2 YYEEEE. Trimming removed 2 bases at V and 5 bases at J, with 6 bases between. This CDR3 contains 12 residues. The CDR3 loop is CASSFRKDTQYF. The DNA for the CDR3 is TGTGCCAGCAGCTTCAGGAAAGATACGCAGTATTTT. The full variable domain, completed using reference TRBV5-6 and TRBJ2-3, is DAGVTQSPTHLIKTRGQQVTLRCSPKSGHDTVSWYQQALGQGPQFIFQYYEEEERQRGNFPDRFSGHQFPNYSSELNVNALLLGDSALYLCASSFRKDTQYFGPGTRLTVL.

The CDR3 protein is CASSGWEGLAGGESYNEQFF. The CDR3 DNA follows: TGTGCCAGCAGCGGTTGGGAGGGGCTAGCGGGAGGTGAATCCTACAATGAGCAGTTCTTC. The chain links TRBV3-1 (or the pseudogene TRBV3-2) to TRBJ2-1, with 11 bases identical to TRBD2. CDR3 length: 20 residues. The V segment lost 5 bases and the J segment 1 base; nucleotides outside the gene matches: 16. Germline V gene lookup returns CDR1 LGHDT and CDR2 YNNKEL (reference sequence).

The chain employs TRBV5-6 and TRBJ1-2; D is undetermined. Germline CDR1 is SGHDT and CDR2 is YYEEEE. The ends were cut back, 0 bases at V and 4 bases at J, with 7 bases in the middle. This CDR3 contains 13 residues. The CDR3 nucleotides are TGTGCCAGCAGCTTGGAGACTCTCTATGGCTACACCTTC. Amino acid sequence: CASSLETLYGYTF.

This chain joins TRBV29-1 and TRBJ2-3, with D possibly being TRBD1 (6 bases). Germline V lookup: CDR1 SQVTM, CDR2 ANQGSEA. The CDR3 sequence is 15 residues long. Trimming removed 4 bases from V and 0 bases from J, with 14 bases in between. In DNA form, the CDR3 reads TGCAGCGTTGTCCAGGGGTCACCTAGCACAGATACGCAGTATTTT. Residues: CSVVQGSPSTDTQYF.

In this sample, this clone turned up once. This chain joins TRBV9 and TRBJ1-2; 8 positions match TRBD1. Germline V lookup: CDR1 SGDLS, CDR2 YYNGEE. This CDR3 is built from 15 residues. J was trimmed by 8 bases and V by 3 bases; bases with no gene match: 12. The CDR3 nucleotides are TGTGCCAGCAGCGGTGCCATGGACAGGGTCGAAGGCTACACCTTC. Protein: CASSGAMDRVEGYTF.

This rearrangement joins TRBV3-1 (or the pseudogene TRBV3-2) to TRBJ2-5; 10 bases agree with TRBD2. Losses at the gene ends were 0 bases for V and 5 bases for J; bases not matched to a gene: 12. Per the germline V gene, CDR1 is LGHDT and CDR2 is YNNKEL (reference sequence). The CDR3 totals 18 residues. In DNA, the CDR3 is TGTGCCAGCAGCCAAGAATTGGCTAGCGGGAGAGCGGCGGAGACCCAGTACTTC. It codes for CASSQELASGRAAETQYF.

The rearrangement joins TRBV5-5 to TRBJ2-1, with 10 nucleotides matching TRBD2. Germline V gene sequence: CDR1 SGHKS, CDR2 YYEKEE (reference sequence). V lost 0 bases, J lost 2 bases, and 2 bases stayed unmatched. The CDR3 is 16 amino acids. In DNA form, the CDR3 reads TGTGCCAGCAGCTTGGAAGGGACTAGCGCCTACAATGAGCAGTTCTTC. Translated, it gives CASSLEGTSAYNEQFF.

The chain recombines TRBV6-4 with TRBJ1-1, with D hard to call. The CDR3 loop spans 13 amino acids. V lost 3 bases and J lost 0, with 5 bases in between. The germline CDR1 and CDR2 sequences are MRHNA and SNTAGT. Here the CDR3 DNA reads TGTGCCAGCAGTGAACACATGAACACTGAAGCTTTCTTT. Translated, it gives CASSEHMNTEAFF.

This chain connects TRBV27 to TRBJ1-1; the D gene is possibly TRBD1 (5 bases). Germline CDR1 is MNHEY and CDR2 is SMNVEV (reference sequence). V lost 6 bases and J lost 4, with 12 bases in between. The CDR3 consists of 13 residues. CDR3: CASRWRGFTEAFF. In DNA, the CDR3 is TGTGCCAGCAGATGGCGGGGCTTCACTGAAGCTTTCTTT.

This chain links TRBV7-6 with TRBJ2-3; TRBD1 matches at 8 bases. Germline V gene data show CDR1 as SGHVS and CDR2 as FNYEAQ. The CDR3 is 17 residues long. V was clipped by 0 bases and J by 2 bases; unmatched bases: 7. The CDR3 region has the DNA TGTGCCAGCAGCTTAGCCTTCGGACAGGGACTCACAGATACGCAGTATTTT. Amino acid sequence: CASSLAFGQGLTDTQYF.

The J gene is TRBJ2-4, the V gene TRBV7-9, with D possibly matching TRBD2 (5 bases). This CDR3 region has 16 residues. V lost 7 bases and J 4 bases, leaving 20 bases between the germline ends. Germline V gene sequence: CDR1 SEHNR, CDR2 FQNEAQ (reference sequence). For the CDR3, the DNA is TGTGCCAGCACCGGACCGGGTTTCCGGGATAAAAACATTCAGTACTTC. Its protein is CASTGPGFRDKNIQYF.

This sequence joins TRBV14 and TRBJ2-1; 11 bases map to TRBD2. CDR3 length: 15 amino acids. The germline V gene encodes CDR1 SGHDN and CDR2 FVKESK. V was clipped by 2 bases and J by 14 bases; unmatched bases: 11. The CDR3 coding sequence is TGTGCCAGCAGCCAACCAGGAGTAGCGGGGGGGCCGAAGTTCTTC. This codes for CASSQPGVAGGPKFF.

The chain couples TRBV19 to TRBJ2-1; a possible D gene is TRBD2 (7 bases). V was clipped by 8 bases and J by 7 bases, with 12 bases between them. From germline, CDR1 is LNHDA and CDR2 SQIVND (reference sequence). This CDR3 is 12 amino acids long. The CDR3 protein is CASGGARNEQFF. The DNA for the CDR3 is TGTGCCAGTGGGGGGGCGCGGAATGAGCAGTTCTTC. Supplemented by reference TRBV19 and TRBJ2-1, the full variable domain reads DGGITQSPKYLFRKEGQNVTLSCEQNLNHDAMYWYRQDPGQGLRLIYYSQIVNDFQKGDIAEGYSVSREKKESFPLTVTSAQKNPTAFYLCASGGARNEQFFGPGTRLTVL.

CDR3 sequence (DNA): TGTGCCAGCAGCGTAGGTCTAGCGGGAGGTTACGAGCAGTACTTC. Its protein is CASSVGLAGGYEQYF. This chain uses TRBV9 with TRBJ2-7, with 11 nucleotides matching TRBD2. CDR3 length equals 15 residues. V shed 0 bases and J 4 bases; nucleotides not matched to a gene: 3. CDR1 and CDR2 (germline): SGDLS, YYNGEE.

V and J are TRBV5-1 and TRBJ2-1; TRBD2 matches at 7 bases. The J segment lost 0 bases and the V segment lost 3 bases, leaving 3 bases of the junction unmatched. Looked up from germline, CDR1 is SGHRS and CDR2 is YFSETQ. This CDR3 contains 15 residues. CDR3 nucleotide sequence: TGCGCCAGCAGCTCAGCGGGAAGCTCCTACAATGAGCAGTTCTTC. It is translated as CASSSAGSSYNEQFF.